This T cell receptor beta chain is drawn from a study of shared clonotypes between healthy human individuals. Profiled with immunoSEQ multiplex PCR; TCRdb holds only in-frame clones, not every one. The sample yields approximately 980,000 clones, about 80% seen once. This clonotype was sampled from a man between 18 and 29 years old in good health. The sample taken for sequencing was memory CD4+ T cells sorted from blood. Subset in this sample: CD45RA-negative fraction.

CDR3 coding DNA: TGTGCCAGCGCTAGCGGGGGGGCTTTATACGAGCAGTACTTC. Translation gives CASASGGALYEQYF. This rearrangement joins TRBV6-6 to TRBJ2-7, with 12 bases lining up with TRBD2. The germline gives CDR1 MNHNY, CDR2 SVGAGI (reference sequence). This CDR3 is 14 amino acids long. V shed 8 bases and J 4 bases; nucleotides not matched to a gene: 6.